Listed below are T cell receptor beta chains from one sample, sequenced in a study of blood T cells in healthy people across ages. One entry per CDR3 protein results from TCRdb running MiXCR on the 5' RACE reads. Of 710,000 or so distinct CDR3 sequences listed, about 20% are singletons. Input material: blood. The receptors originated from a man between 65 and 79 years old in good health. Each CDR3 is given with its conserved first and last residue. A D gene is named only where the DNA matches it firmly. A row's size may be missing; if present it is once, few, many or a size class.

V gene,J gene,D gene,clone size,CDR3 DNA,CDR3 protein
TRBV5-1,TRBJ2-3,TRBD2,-,TGCGCCAGCAGCCCCACCCATAGCGGGAGCAGCACAGATACGCAGTATTTT,CASSPTHSGSSTDTQYF
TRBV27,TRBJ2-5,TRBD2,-,TGTGCCAGCAGCGGACTAGCGGGGGGTGAAGAGACCCAGTACTTC,CASSGLAGGEETQYF
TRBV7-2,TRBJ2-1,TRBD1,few,TGTGCCAGCAGCCAAAGACAGGGATGGGGTGGAAATGAGCAGTTCTTC,CASSQRQGWGGNEQFF
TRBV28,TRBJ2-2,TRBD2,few,TGTGCCGGCACCACGGGACTAGCGGGGGCCTTTGGCGGGGAGCTGTTTTTT,CAGTTGLAGAFGGELFF
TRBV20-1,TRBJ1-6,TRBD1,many,TGCAGTGCTAGAGATATGGCGGGACAGGGGACGTCGCCCCTCCACTTT,CSARDMAGQGTSPLHF
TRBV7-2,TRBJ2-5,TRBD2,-,TGTGCCAGCACCCAAACCGGGACTAGCGTAGAGACCCAGTACTTC,CASTQTGTSVETQYF
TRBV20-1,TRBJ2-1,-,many,TGCAGTGCTAGACTCCGGGACTGGGACAATGAGCAGTTCTTC,CSARLRDWDNEQFF
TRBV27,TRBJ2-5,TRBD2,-,TGTGCCAGCATGGGGGAGGGGGAGACCCAGTACTTC,CASMGEGETQYF
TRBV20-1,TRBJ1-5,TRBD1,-,TGCAGTGCTCTAAGGGACAGTTCTTTTGGGAATCAGCCCCAGCATTTT,CSALRDSSFGNQPQHF
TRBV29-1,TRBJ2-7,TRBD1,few,TGCAGCGTTGGAGAGGGGGCGCGCGAGCAGTACTTC,CSVGEGAREQYF
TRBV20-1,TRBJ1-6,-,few,TGCAGTGCTAGAGATCGGAACTCCTATAATTCACCCCTCCACTTT,CSARDRNSYNSPLHF
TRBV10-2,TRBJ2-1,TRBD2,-,TGCGCCAGCAGTGAGCGGGGGGGCACCTACAATGAGCAGTTCTTC,CASSERGGTYNEQFF
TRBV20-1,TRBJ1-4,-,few,TGCAGTGCCCCAAACCCAGGGTTGGATGAAAAACTGTTTTTT,CSAPNPGLDEKLFF
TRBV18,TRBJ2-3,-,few,TGTGCCAGCTCACCCCCTAGCAGGGATACGCAGTATTTT,CASSPPSRDTQYF
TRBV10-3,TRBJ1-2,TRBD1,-,TGTGCCATCACCGAGGGACAGGAGAGGGGAGACTACACCTTC,CAITEGQERGDYTF
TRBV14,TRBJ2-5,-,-,TGTGCCAGCAGCCAATCTGCGGGGGCAATCGGAGAGACCCAGTACTTC,CASSQSAGAIGETQYF
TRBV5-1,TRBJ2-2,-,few,TGCGCCAGCAGCTGGAGGGAGAACTCCGGGGAGCTGTTTTTT,CASSWRENSGELFF
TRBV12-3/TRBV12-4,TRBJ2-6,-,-,TGTGCCAGCAGCCCCCGTCGGGGAACCAACGTCCTGACTTTC,CASSPRRGTNVLTF
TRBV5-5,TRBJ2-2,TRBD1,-,TGTGCCAGCAGCTTGGGACTCGGGACAGGGGGATCTGGGAACACCGGGGAGCTGTTTTTT,CASSLGLGTGGSGNTGELFF
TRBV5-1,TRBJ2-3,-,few,TGCGCCAGCAGCTCCTTTCCCCTGACAGATACGCAGTATTTT,CASSSFPLTDTQYF
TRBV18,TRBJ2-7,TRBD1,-,TGTGCCAGCTCCACGACAGGGTCGGGCGAGCAGTACTTC,CASSTTGSGEQYF
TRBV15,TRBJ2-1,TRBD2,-,TGTGCCACCAGCAGGGGACTAGCGGGGCCCGCAGGTGGGAATGAGCAGTTCTTC,CATSRGLAGPAGGNEQFF
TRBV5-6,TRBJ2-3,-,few,TGTGCCAGCAGCTACCCAGGGGTGGTAGATACGCAGTATTTT,CASSYPGVVDTQYF
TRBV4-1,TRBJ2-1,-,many,TGCGCCAGCAGCCAAGATTGGGGGGCCTCCTACAATGAGCAGTTCTTC,CASSQDWGASYNEQFF
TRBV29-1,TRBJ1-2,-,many,TGCAGCGCGGACCTTACCCTGGATGGCTACACCTTC,CSADLTLDGYTF
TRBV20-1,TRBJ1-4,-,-,TGCAGTGCTAGAGGGGGCAGGGTGGATGAAAAACTGTTTTTT,CSARGGRVDEKLFF
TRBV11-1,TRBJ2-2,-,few,TGTGCCATCGGGCCACAGGGAATCTTTACCGGGGAGCTGTTTTTT,CAIGPQGIFTGELFF
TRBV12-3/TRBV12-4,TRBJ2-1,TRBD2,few,TGTGCCAGCGGAACGGGGGGGAGTTTCGCTGAGCAGTTCTTC,CASGTGGSFAEQFF
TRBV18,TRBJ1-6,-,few,TGTGCCAGCTCACCAGGGTCAAGAATGATCGTCGGTTCACCCCTCCACTTT,CASSPGSRMIVGSPLHF
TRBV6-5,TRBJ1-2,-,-,TGTGCCAGCAGTTACGCCAACACCAGGGGAGGGAACTATGGCTACACCTTC,CASSYANTRGGNYGYTF
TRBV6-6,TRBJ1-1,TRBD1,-,TGTGCCAGCATTAACAGGGGTCTCACTGAAGCTTTCTTT,CASINRGLTEAFF
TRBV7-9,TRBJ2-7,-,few,TGTGCCAGCAGCTCAAGGGGGGGCAACGAGCAGTACTTC,CASSSRGGNEQYF
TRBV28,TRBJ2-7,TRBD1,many,TGTGCCAGCAGTCCGGGACAGGGGATCCGTTACGAGCAGTACTTC,CASSPGQGIRYEQYF
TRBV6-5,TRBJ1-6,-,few,TGTGCCAGCAGCGACAGCTCCTATAATTCACCCCTCCACTTT,CASSDSSYNSPLHF
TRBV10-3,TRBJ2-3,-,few,TGTGCCATCAGTTCCATGACTAGCACAGATACGCAGTATTTT,CAISSMTSTDTQYF
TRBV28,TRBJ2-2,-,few,TGTGCCAGCAGTTCTAGCCTCGGGGAGCTGTTTTTT,CASSSSLGELFF
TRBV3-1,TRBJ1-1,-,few,TGTGCCAGCAGCATGCGACAGGTGAACACTGAAGCTTTCTTT,CASSMRQVNTEAFF